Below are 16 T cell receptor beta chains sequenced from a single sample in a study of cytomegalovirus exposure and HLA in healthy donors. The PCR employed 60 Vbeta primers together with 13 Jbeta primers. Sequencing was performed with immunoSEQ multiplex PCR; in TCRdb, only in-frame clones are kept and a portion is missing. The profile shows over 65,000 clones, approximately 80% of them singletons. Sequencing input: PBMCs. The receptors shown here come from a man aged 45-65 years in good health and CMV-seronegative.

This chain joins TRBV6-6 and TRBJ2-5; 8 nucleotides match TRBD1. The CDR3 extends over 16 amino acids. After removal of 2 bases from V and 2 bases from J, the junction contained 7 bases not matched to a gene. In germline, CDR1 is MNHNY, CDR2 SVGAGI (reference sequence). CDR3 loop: CASSYAAGGGQETQYF. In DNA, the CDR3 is TGTGCCAGCAGTTACGCGGCAGGGGGCGGGCAAGAGACCCAGTACTTC.

The CDR3 region is CASSSVGGVPTEAFF. CDR3 DNA sequence: TGCGCCAGCAGCTCCGTCGGGGGGGTTCCCACCGAAGCTTTCTTT. This chain connects TRBV5-1 to TRBJ1-1; D may be TRBD1 (5 bases). The CDR3 is made up of 15 amino acids. CDR1 SGHRS and CDR2 YFSETQ come from the germline V gene. Trimming stripped 3 bases from V and 8 bases from J, with 20 bases between.

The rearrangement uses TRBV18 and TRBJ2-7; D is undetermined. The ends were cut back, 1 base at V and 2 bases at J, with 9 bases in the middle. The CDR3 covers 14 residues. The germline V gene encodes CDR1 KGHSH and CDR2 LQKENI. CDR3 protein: CASSPRSQAYEQYF. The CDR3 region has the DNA TGTGCCAGCTCACCACGAAGCCAGGCCTACGAGCAGTACTTC.

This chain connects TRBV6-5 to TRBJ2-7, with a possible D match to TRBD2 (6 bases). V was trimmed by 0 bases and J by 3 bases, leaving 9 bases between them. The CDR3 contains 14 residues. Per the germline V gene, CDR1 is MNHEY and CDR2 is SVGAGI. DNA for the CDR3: TGTGCCAGCAGTTACTCGGGGACTTTCTACGAGCAGTACTTC. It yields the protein CASSYSGTFYEQYF.

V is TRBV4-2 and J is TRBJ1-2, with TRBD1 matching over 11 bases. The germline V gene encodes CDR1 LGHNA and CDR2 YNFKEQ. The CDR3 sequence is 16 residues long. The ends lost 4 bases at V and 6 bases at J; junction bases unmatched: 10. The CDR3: CASSPASKDRGHGYTF. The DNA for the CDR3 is TGTGCCAGCAGCCCCGCCTCAAAGGACAGGGGGCATGGCTACACCTTC.

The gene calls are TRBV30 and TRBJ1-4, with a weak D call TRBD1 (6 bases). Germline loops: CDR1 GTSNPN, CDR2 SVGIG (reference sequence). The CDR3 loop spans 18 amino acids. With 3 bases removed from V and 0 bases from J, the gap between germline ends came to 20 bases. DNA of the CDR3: TGTGCCTGGAGGACAGGACTCATTTCCCCGTCAACTAATGAAAAACTGTTTTTT. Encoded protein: CAWRTGLISPSTNEKLFF.

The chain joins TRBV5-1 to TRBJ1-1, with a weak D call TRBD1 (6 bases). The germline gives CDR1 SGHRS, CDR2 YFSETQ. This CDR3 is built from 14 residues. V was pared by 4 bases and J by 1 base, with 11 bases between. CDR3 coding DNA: TGCGCCAGCAGCACAAGAGGGGGGAACACTGAAGCTTTCTTT. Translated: CASSTRGGNTEAFF.

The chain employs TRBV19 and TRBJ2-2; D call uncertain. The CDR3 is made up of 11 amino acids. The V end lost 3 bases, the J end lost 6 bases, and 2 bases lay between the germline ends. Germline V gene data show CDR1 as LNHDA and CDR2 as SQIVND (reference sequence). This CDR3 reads CASSIAGELFF. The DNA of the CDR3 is TGTGCCAGTAGTATCGCCGGGGAGCTGTTTTTT.

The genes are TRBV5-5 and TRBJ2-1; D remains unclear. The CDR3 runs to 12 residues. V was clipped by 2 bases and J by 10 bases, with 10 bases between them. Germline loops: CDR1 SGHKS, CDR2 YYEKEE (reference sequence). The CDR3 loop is CASSLMATEQFF. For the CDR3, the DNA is TGTGCCAGCAGCTTAATGGCAACAGAGCAGTTCTTC.

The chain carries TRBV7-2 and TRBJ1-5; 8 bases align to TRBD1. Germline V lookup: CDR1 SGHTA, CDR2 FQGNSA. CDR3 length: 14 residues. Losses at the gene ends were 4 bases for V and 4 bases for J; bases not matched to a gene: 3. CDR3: CASSSGTGNQPQHF. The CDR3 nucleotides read TGTGCCAGCAGCTCGGGGACAGGTAATCAGCCCCAGCATTTT.

In DNA, the CDR3 is TGTGCCAGCAGCTTAGACGGGCAGGGGCCGGACAGGGAAAAACTGTTTTTT. It yields the protein CASSLDGQGPDREKLFF. J is TRBJ1-4 and V is TRBV11-2, with 7 bases aligning to TRBD1. This CDR3 has 17 amino acids. With V trimmed by 0 bases and J by 8 bases, 12 bases remained unmatched. Germline values: CDR1 SGHAT, CDR2 FQNNGV.

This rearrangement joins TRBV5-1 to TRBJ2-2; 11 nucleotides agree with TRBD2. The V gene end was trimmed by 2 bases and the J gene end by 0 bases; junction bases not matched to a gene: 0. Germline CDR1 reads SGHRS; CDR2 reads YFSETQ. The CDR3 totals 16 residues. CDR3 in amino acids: CASSFSGGANTGELFF. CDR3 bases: TGCGCCAGCAGCTTTAGCGGGGGGGCGAACACCGGGGAGCTGTTTTTT.

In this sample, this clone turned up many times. In DNA, the CDR3 is TGTGCCAGCAGCATCGGGACTAGCGGCTTCCGAAATACGCAGTATTTT. It is translated as CASSIGTSGFRNTQYF. The J gene is TRBJ2-3, the V gene TRBV7-3; 11 nucleotides align to TRBD2. This CDR3 has 16 amino acids. J lost 7 bases, V lost 5 bases, and 11 bases had no gene match. Germline-derived CDR1 and CDR2 are SGHTA and FQGTGA. The complete variable domain, with remaining parts taken from reference TRBV7-3 and TRBJ2-3, reads GAGVSQTPSNKVTEKGKYVELRCDPISGHTALYWYRQSLGQGPEFLIYFQGTGAADDSGLPNDRFFAVRPEGSVSTLKIQRTERGDSAVYLCASSIGTSGFRNTQYFGPGTRLTVL.

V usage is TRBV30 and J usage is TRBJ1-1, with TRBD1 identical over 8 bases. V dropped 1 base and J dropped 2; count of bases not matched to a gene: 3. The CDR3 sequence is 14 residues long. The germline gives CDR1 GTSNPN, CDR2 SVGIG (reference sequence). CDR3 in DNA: TGTGCCTGGAGTGCCACAGGGGGTAACACTGAAGCTTTCTTT. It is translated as CAWSATGGNTEAFF.

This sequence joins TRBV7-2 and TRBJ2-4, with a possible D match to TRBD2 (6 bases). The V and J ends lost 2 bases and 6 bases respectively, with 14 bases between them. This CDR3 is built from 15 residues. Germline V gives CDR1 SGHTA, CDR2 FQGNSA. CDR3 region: CASSLLVGGRNIQYF. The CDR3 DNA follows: TGTGCCAGCAGCTTATTAGTTGGGGGGAGAAACATTCAGTACTTC.

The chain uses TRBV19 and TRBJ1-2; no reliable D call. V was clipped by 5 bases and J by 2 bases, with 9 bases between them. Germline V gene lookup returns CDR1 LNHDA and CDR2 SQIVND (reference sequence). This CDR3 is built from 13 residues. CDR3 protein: CASSVTTNYGYTF. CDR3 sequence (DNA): TGTGCCAGTAGTGTGACAACGAACTATGGCTACACCTTC. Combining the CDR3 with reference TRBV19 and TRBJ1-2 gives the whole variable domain DGGITQSPKYLFRKEGQNVTLSCEQNLNHDAMYWYRQDPGQGLRLIYYSQIVNDFQKGDIAEGYSVSREKKESFPLTVTSAQKNPTAFYLCASSVTTNYGYTFGSGTRLTVV.